A selection of T cell receptor beta chains follows, all from one sample in a study of blood T cell repertoires in COVID-19. TCRdb's table, derived via immunoSEQ multiplex PCR, lists solely in-frame clones and lacks some. This table holds about 330,000 clones, over 75% found once. The specimen was peripheral blood. Receptors originate from a woman in her 50s with active or convalescent COVID-19. Each CDR3 is given with its conserved first and last residue. The D gene is left open where the match is weak. Clone size appears in some rows only: once, few, many, or a class for an expanded clone.

cdr3_nt	cdr3_aa	d_call	clone_size	v_call	j_call
TGTGCCAGCAGCTTCCCATTTGACACCGACCTGAACACTGAAGCTTTCTTT	CASSFPFDTDLNTEAFF	.	.	TRBV5-6	TRBJ1-1
TGTGCCAGCAGCCCGTTTAGCGGGGGTACTACCGAGCAGTACTTC	CASSPFSGGTTEQYF	TRBD2	.	TRBV14	TRBJ2-7
TGTGCCAGTAGTATGTTACAGGGATCTGAAGCTTTCTTT	CASSMLQGSEAFF	.	.	TRBV19	TRBJ1-1
TGTGCCACCAGCAGAGCTTTTGGGGGGACTAGCGTTTCCTACGAGCAGTACTTC	CATSRAFGGTSVSYEQYF	TRBD2	.	TRBV15	TRBJ2-7
TGTGCCAGCAGCCAAGACGGCCCGAATCACAGGGGCAATGAGCAGTTCTTC	CASSQDGPNHRGNEQFF	TRBD1	.	TRBV4-2	TRBJ2-1
TGTGCCAGCAGTTACACAGGGGCCTCTGGAAACACCATATATTTT	CASSYTGASGNTIYF	TRBD1	once	TRBV2	TRBJ1-3
TGTGCCAGCAAAAGGAGGGGAGGCGGGTACTACGAGCAGTACTTC	CASKRRGGGYYEQYF	.	.	TRBV28	TRBJ2-7
TGTGCCAGCAGCCCCGGGACACTCTATGAGCAGTTCTTC	CASSPGTLYEQFF	.	.	TRBV11-2	TRBJ2-1
TGTGCCTGGAGTTGGGCGGGGCGGCTGAACACTGAAGCTTTCTTT	CAWSWAGRLNTEAFF	.	.	TRBV30	TRBJ1-1
TGTGCCAGCAGCGTAGATGGGACTAGCGGGAGTAGAGATACGCAGTATTTT	CASSVDGTSGSRDTQYF	TRBD2	.	TRBV9	TRBJ2-3
TGTGCCTGGACTCATCGACTAGCGGGGACCTACGAGCAGTACTTC	CAWTHRLAGTYEQYF	TRBD2	.	TRBV30	TRBJ2-7
TGTGCCAGCAGCCAAGGGACTATCCTATACAATGAGCAGTTCTTC	CASSQGTILYNEQFF	.	.	TRBV3-1/TRBV3-2	TRBJ2-1
TGTGCCAGCAGCCAAGACAGGCTTGGAAACACCATATATTTT	CASSQDRLGNTIYF	.	.	TRBV3-1/TRBV3-2	TRBJ1-3
TGTGCCAGCAGCCAACCGACAGGGAACCAAGAGACCCAGTACTTC	CASSQPTGNQETQYF	TRBD1	.	TRBV11-2	TRBJ2-5
TGTGCCAGCAGCTTGGAGGGGTCGGGGAGGGTGGAAAAACTGTTTTTT	CASSLEGSGRVEKLFF	.	.	TRBV5-4	TRBJ1-4
TGTGCCAGTAGTATAGGTGAGCGGTTGAACACTGAAGCTTTCTTT	CASSIGERLNTEAFF	.	.	TRBV19	TRBJ1-1
TGTGCCAGCAGCTCCCCGGGACAGGGGGATAATGAGCAGTTCTTC	CASSSPGQGDNEQFF	TRBD1	.	TRBV5-4	TRBJ2-1
TGTGCCAGCAGCTTTCCGGGACAGGGGTATGTCGAGCAGTACTTC	CASSFPGQGYVEQYF	TRBD1	.	TRBV5-4	TRBJ2-7
TGTGCCAGCAGCTTCTCCCAGGGGCCAAACTACGAGCAGTACTTC	CASSFSQGPNYEQYF	.	.	TRBV7-2	TRBJ2-7
TGTGCCAGCATCCGACAACGAAACACTGAAGCTTTCTTT	CASIRQRNTEAFF	.	.	TRBV28	TRBJ1-1
TGTGCCAGCAGTTTCAGGGGTCTTGAGACCCAGTACTTC	CASSFRGLETQYF	.	.	TRBV27	TRBJ2-5
TGCAGCGTGCGACAGGGCCACGAGCAGTACTTC	CSVRQGHEQYF	TRBD1	.	TRBV29-1	TRBJ2-7
TGCGCCAGCAGCCGCCAGGGGTCTATGAACACTGAAGCTTTCTTT	CASSRQGSMNTEAFF	.	.	TRBV4-3	TRBJ1-1
TGTGCCTGGAGTATGGGGACAGGGAGTGAAAAACTGTTTTTT	CAWSMGTGSEKLFF	TRBD1	.	TRBV30	TRBJ1-4
TGTGCCAGCAGTTTCCTTCCAATAGGGAACAGGGGGGACTACGAGCAGTACTTC	CASSFLPIGNRGDYEQYF	TRBD1	.	TRBV27	TRBJ2-7
TGTGCCAGCAGCTTAAGGGCGGGGACTGAAGCTTTCTTT	CASSLRAGTEAFF	.	.	TRBV7-9	TRBJ1-1
TGTGCCAGTAGTATGGAACAGGGGAAAGCCCACAATGAGCAGTTCTTC	CASSMEQGKAHNEQFF	TRBD1	.	TRBV19	TRBJ2-1
TGTGCCAGCAGCCCCCTAGCGACCCCTCGGAACACTGAAGCTTTCTTT	CASSPLATPRNTEAFF	.	.	TRBV11-2	TRBJ1-1
TGTGCCAGCAGTTCAACTGAACCAGGGAACTATGGCTACACCTTC	CASSSTEPGNYGYTF	.	.	TRBV28	TRBJ1-2
TGCAGTGCCGTGGGACTGAACTCCTACAATGAGCAGTTCTTC	CSAVGLNSYNEQFF	.	.	TRBV29-1	TRBJ2-1
TGTGCCAGCAGTGAGTCCCTTGGAGGAGGGGAGGCTTTCTTT	CASSESLGGGEAFF	.	.	TRBV25-1	TRBJ1-1
TGTGCCAGCAGTGAATCGAACAGGGTCTACGAGCAGTACTTC	CASSESNRVYEQYF	.	.	TRBV25-1	TRBJ2-7
TGTGCCAGTAGTATGGACAGCTCTGGAAACACCATATATTTT	CASSMDSSGNTIYF	.	.	TRBV19	TRBJ1-3
TGCAGCGTTGATGGGGGACAGAACACTGAAGCTTTCTTT	CSVDGGQNTEAFF	.	.	TRBV29-1	TRBJ1-1
TGTGCCAGCGCTCGGGGGACTAGCACAGATACGCAGTATTTT	CASARGTSTDTQYF	.	.	TRBV7-3	TRBJ2-3
TGTGCCAGCAGCCTCTTGCGGACAGGCCTGAACACTGAAGCTTTCTTT	CASSLLRTGLNTEAFF	TRBD1	.	TRBV14	TRBJ1-1
TGTGCCAGCAGTTACGGGGGGGCAGGAATCACAGATACGCAGTATTTT	CASSYGGAGITDTQYF	.	.	TRBV6-5	TRBJ2-3
TGTGCCAGCAGCCAAGGGGACAGGGGATCTAATGAAAAACTGTTTTTT	CASSQGDRGSNEKLFF	TRBD1	.	TRBV3-1/TRBV3-2	TRBJ1-4
TGCGCCAGCAGGGAGACAGGGGCTGGCTACACCTTC	CASRETGAGYTF	TRBD1	.	TRBV10-1	TRBJ1-2
TGTGCCAGCTACCCCCGGGAGACCCAGTACTTC	CASYPRETQYF	.	.	TRBV18	TRBJ2-5
TGTGCCAGCAGCCAATGGGGGCTGGATAACTATGGCTACACCTTC	CASSQWGLDNYGYTF	.	.	TRBV3-1/TRBV3-2	TRBJ1-2
TGTGCCAGCGGAGGGCAGCAGGGGAACACCGGGGAGCTGTTTTTT	CASGGQQGNTGELFF	.	once	TRBV2	TRBJ2-2
TGTGCCAGCAGCCCGTCCGGGACTAGCGGGACCCACACAGATACGCAGTATTTT	CASSPSGTSGTHTDTQYF	TRBD2	.	TRBV4-2	TRBJ2-3
TGTGCCAGCAGCCGCGGACTAGCGGACTACCTATACGAGCAGTACTTC	CASSRGLADYLYEQYF	TRBD2	.	TRBV3-1/TRBV3-2	TRBJ2-7
TGTGCCAGCAGCTCCTGGACTAGCGGGTACAATGAGCAGTTCTTC	CASSSWTSGYNEQFF	TRBD2	once	TRBV7-3	TRBJ2-1
TGTGCCAGCAGACTGGACAGATACAATGAGCAGTTCTTC	CASRLDRYNEQFF	.	.	TRBV12-3/TRBV12-4	TRBJ2-1
TGTGCCAGCAGCTTGTGGGGGACTAGCGGGGGAAGTGAGCAGTTCTTC	CASSLWGTSGGSEQFF	TRBD2	.	TRBV7-2	TRBJ2-1
TGTGCCAGCAGTGTGGGACAGGGAAACACTGAAGCTTTCTTT	CASSVGQGNTEAFF	TRBD1	few	TRBV2	TRBJ1-1